The clone carrying this T cell receptor (beta chain) was detected only once. Antigen: not known. This record belongs to a study of cytomegalovirus exposure and HLA in healthy donors. A multiplex PCR was run with 60 Vbeta primers and 13 Jbeta primers. This table comes from immunoSEQ multiplex PCR, and its TCRdb copy is limited to in-frame clones, with some not included. The table shows 150,000 to 200,000 clones, with 70% to 85% occurring only once. V lost 8 bases, J lost 8 bases, and 16 bases lay in between. The CDR3 spans 13 residues. CDR1 is SGHTA and CDR2 is FQGNSA in the germline V gene. Study conclusions and caveats: Researchers reportedly found TCR beta sequences accurately predicted most subjects' HLA-A and HLA-B alleles.

This sequence was found in a girl aged 2-10 years in good health and CMV-seropositive. The J gene is TRBJ2-1, the V gene TRBV7-2; D is unclear. Sequencing was done on a sample of PBMCs. The CDR3 spells CASLKQHSDEQFF. Written as DNA, the CDR3 is TGTGCCAGCCTAAAACAGCACTCAGATGAGCAGTTCTTC.